This is a list of T cell receptor beta chains from one sample in a study of vaccination effects on CD4 cells after COVID-19. The antigens of these receptors remain unknown. Profiling relied on immunoSEQ multiplex PCR, and the TCRdb table lists in-frame clones only, not all of them. In the table there are tens of thousands of clones, approximately 73% of which are singletons. Sample: CD4+ T cells from PBMCs cultured without peptide, taken after COVID-19 vaccination. These receptors all stem from a human donor who received a COVID-19 vaccine. The CDR3 runs from the conserved cysteine through the conserved F or W. The order of the fields is clone size, D gene, J gene, V gene, CDR3 DNA, CDR3 protein. A D gene is named only where the DNA matches it firmly. Clone size appears in some rows only: once, few, many, or a class for an expanded clone.

>NA|TRBD2|TRBJ2-1|TRBV18
TGTGCCAGCTCCCGTCTAGCGGGCCTCTACAATGAGCAGTTCTTC
CASSRLAGLYNEQFF
>few|NA|TRBJ1-2|TRBV24-1
TGTGCCACCAGTGATCTCGCAGGGAATGGCTACACCTTC
CATSDLAGNGYTF
>NA|NA|TRBJ1-2|TRBV6-5
TGTGCCAGCAGAGCACAGGAAGGGAACTATGGCTACACCTTC
CASRAQEGNYGYTF
>NA|TRBD1|TRBJ2-6|TRBV2
TGTGCCAGCAGCGACAGGGGGCGGGGGGCCAACGTCCTGACTTTC
CASSDRGRGANVLTF
>NA|TRBD2|TRBJ2-1|TRBV5-1
TGCGCCAGCAGCTTGAGGCTAGCGGGGGCCAAAGAGCAGTTCTTC
CASSLRLAGAKEQFF
>NA|TRBD1|TRBJ1-2|TRBV10-1
TGCGCCAGCAGTGAGACGTACAGGGGACCGCGGGAGGATGGCTACACCTTC
CASSETYRGPREDGYTF
>NA|NA|TRBJ2-2|TRBV11-2
TGTGCCAGCAGCCTGAACACCGGGGAGCTGTTTTTT
CASSLNTGELFF
>NA|NA|TRBJ1-2|TRBV5-5
TGTGCCAGCAGCTTGCTCGGGAGGTATGGCTACACCTTC
CASSLLGRYGYTF
>NA|TRBD1|TRBJ2-3|TRBV5-1
TGCGCCAGCAGCTTGGTTACAGGGGCTGGGGATACGCAGTATTTT
CASSLVTGAGDTQYF
>NA|TRBD1|TRBJ1-1|TRBV6-5
TGTGCCAGCAGTTCATTCCGGGACAGGAACACTGAAGCTTTCTTT
CASSSFRDRNTEAFF
>NA|NA|TRBJ2-2|TRBV5-1
TGCGCCAGCAGCTTAGACTCCACCGGGGAGCTGTTTTTT
CASSLDSTGELFF
>few|TRBD2|TRBJ2-1|TRBV10-1
TGCGCCAGCAGTGAGTCGCGGGGGGCGGATTACAATGAGCAGTTCTTC
CASSESRGADYNEQFF
>NA|NA|TRBJ1-5|TRBV12-3/TRBV12-4
TGTGCCAGCAGTCGTCAGGGCTATCAGCCCCAGCATTTT
CASSRQGYQPQHF
>NA|NA|TRBJ1-1|TRBV5-1
TGCGCCAGCAGGCATGGCGTGAACACTGAAGCTTTCTTT
CASRHGVNTEAFF
>NA|NA|TRBJ1-5|TRBV6-6
TGTGCCAGCAGTCTGGACGGTAGCAATCAGCCCCAGCATTTT
CASSLDGSNQPQHF
>NA|TRBD1|TRBJ2-2|TRBV5-4
TGTGCCAGCAGTCCTCGGGGACAGGCTGACACCGGGGAGCTGTTTTTT
CASSPRGQADTGELFF
>NA|NA|TRBJ1-1|TRBV20-1
TGCAGTGCTAGTTTACTGGGGCTGAACACTGAAGCTTTCTTT
CSASLLGLNTEAFF
>NA|TRBD1|TRBJ1-5|TRBV6-1
TGTGCCAGCAGTGCCCCGGGACAGGGAGATAGCAATCAGCCCCAGCATTTT
CASSAPGQGDSNQPQHF
>NA|NA|TRBJ1-3|TRBV30
TGTGCCTGGAGGCATCACTCTGGAAACACCATATATTTT
CAWRHHSGNTIYF
>NA|NA|TRBJ2-1|TRBV11-3
TGTGCCAGCAGCTTAGAGGCACTATCCAATGAGCAGTTCTTC
CASSLEALSNEQFF
>NA|TRBD1|TRBJ2-1|TRBV10-1
TGCGCCAGCAGCCCGGGCGGGACAGGGGACAATGAGCAGTTCTTC
CASSPGGTGDNEQFF
>NA|NA|TRBJ2-5|TRBV5-4
TGTGCCAGCAGCTTTTATGGGGTACGAGAGACCCAGTACTTC
CASSFYGVRETQYF
>NA|NA|TRBJ2-5|TRBV24-1
TGTGCCACCAGTGTTAAGGCAGAGGCGACCCAGTACTTC
CATSVKAEATQYF
>few|NA|TRBJ2-2|TRBV5-1
TGCGCCAGCAGCTCGGTCTCAACCGGGGAGCTGTTTTTT
CASSSVSTGELFF
>NA|NA|TRBJ1-1|TRBV15
TGTGCCACCAGCAGAGAGGGTTTCGACACTGAAGCTTTCTTT
CATSREGFDTEAFF
>NA|NA|TRBJ1-1|TRBV6-5
TGTGCCAGCAGTTACAGGGGTCCTGACACTGAAGCTTTCTTT
CASSYRGPDTEAFF
>NA|NA|TRBJ2-1|TRBV3-1/TRBV3-2
TGTGCCAGCAGCCAATCCGGAGGGGCGGGGCAGTTCTTC
CASSQSGGAGQFF
>once|TRBD2|TRBJ2-5|TRBV11-2
TGTGCCAGCAGCTTAGGATTCCCGCGGGGGGTTACGGAGACCCAGTACTTC
CASSLGFPRGVTETQYF
>NA|TRBD2|TRBJ2-5|TRBV5-1
TGCGCCAGCAGCCCAACCATAGCGGGGGGGCAAGAGACCCAGTACTTC
CASSPTIAGGQETQYF
>NA|NA|TRBJ1-5|TRBV7-8
TGTGCCAGCAGCTTTGGACAGCACAATCAGCCCCAGCATTTT
CASSFGQHNQPQHF
>NA|NA|TRBJ1-4|TRBV15
TGTGCCACCAGCAGGGGCAGGAATGAAAAACTGTTTTTT
CATSRGRNEKLFF
>NA|TRBD1|TRBJ1-3|TRBV18
TGTGCCAGCTCACACTCTAGGACAGGGGACGGCACCATATATTTT
CASSHSRTGDGTIYF
>NA|NA|TRBJ2-5|TRBV25-1
TGTGCCAGCAGCCAGGGCTCAGTCGGGGAGACCCAGTACTTC
CASSQGSVGETQYF
>NA|NA|TRBJ1-2|TRBV7-2
TGTGCCAGCACGGGACTTGTGGCTAACTATGGCTACACCTTC
CASTGLVANYGYTF
>NA|NA|TRBJ2-1|TRBV19
TGTGCCAGTAGTACCAATCAGGGAGATGAGCAGTTCTTC
CASSTNQGDEQFF
>NA|TRBD2|TRBJ2-2|TRBV5-1
TGCGCCAGCAGCTTCGCCGGGGGGGCCGGAACCGGGGAGCTGTTTTTT
CASSFAGGAGTGELFF
>NA|NA|TRBJ1-5|TRBV10-2
TGCGCCAGCAGTGAACAGGGAAGCAATCAGCCCCAGCATTTT
CASSEQGSNQPQHF
>NA|TRBD1|TRBJ2-3|TRBV10-1
TGCGCCAGCAGCGGGGACAGGGACACAGATACGCAGTATTTT
CASSGDRDTDTQYF
>NA|NA|TRBJ2-5|TRBV7-3
TGTGCCAGCAGTCCCCGACAGCAAGAGACCCAGTACTTC
CASSPRQQETQYF
>few|TRBD2|TRBJ2-2|TRBV5-1
TGCGCCAGCAGCTTCTTAGCGGGGGTGAACACCGGGGAGCTGTTTTTT
CASSFLAGVNTGELFF
>many|NA|TRBJ1-5|TRBV10-3
TGTGCCACCAAAGGATCAGGGTTGAGCAATCAGCCCCAGCATTTT
CATKGSGLSNQPQHF
>few|NA|TRBJ1-4|TRBV21-1
TGTGCCGGCCTGGGACGTGAGGAAAAACTGTTTTTT
CAGLGREEKLFF
>once|NA|TRBJ1-2|TRBV9
TGTGCCAGCAGCCCGCAGACACTAGGCTATGGCTACACCTTC
CASSPQTLGYGYTF
>NA|NA|TRBJ2-6|TRBV20-1
TGCAGTGCTAGTGGGTCTGGATCTGGGGCCAACGTCCTGACTTTC
CSASGSGSGANVLTF
>NA|NA|TRBJ1-6|TRBV5-1
TGCGCCAGCAGCTTGGTCCAAGGGTTCCGACCAAATTCACCCCTCCACTTT
CASSLVQGFRPNSPLHF
>NA|NA|TRBJ1-1|TRBV6-5
TGTGCCAGCCGACACAGGGTGAACACTGAAGCTTTCTTT
CASRHRVNTEAFF
>NA|TRBD2|TRBJ2-5|TRBV7-2
TGTGCCAGTAGCGGGGCGGTGGGAGAGACCCAGTACTTC
CASSGAVGETQYF
>NA|TRBD1|TRBJ1-6|TRBV5-1
TGCGCCAGCAGCGACCGGACAGGGGACTCACCCCTCCACTTT
CASSDRTGDSPLHF